Below, one T cell receptor (beta chain) is given with its context. Its target antigen remains unknown. No much larger clone is present one base from it, and per-base qualities are unavailable. The data belong to a study of blood T cell repertoires in COVID-19 (dated by TCRdb to about 2020). Regarding the complete study: Collaborator samples came from the United States, Italy and Spain and covered acute and convalescent phases of COVID-19. The prospective study material was composed of cDNA or gDNA derived from T cells, B-cell-depleted T cells, or PBMCs. Deeply sampled blood TCRbeta repertoires from subjects exposed to, actively infected with, or recovered from COVID-19 were included in the dataset. The repertoires were released in a freely available public database intended as a resource for research on the immune response to SARS-CoV-2. Samples were obtained from the ongoing ImmuneRACE study (first 160 participants) and from over a thousand subjects provided by 6 global collaborators. A de-identified subject ID, COVID-19 status, age in years and sex were almost always included in the sample metadata. Where HLA class I and class II types were available, the types were taken from metadata supplied by the sample provider, not from assay-based typing.

From the cysteine through the phenylalanine, the CDR3 covers 13 amino acids. Only the CDR3 DNA is retained, 39 bases long and in frame from the first base. As encoded in the germline V gene, CDR1 is MGHRA while CDR2 is YSYEKL. V is pared back by 8 bases and J by 2 bases, with 12 bases lying between the germline termini. The immunoSEQ Assay, a bias-controlled multiplex PCR, was used to amplify TCRbeta CDR3 regions from genomic DNA. Concerning the study's data processing: Within the assay, amplification of reference gene primers was used to estimate how many nucleated cells each sample contained. To quantify the absolute abundance of each unique TCRbeta CDR3 rearrangement, sequence reads were collapsed and filtered. For each sample, productive Simpson clonality was calculated by taking the square root of Simpson's diversity index across productive rearrangements. This immuneACCESS table, as held by TCRdb, lists in-frame sequences with V and J called but not all clones. Of the missing ones, under half trace to an unresolved V gene in checked studies; the others have no known cause. V and J calls and clone size are those listed in that table; D and trimming were worked out from the DNA. This sample comprises fewer than 250,000 clones, over 80% of them detected only once. The biggest ten clones account for 2.6% of the sample.

Participants in the prospective study were enrolled through a virtual design, were aged 18 to 89 years, and lived in 24 United States geographic areas. To assign participants to cohorts, the prospective study relied on clinical history that participants themselves reported in a screening survey and a study questionnaire. Mobile phlebotomists in the prospective study collected whole blood, serum and a nasopharyngeal or oropharyngeal swab from every participant. Prospective study participants could optionally give additional blood draws and questionnaires over a roughly two-month period. Prospective study blood samples were shipped either frozen or at room temperature before DNA extraction. Here is what the overall study found, with its caveats: The quantity of clinical and demographic metadata differed by source and by participant and was supplied without curation.

The receptor's source is a woman aged 25-40 years with acute COVID-19. The material sequenced was PBMCs or T cells enriched from blood (not recorded which). The chain links TRBV4-1 with TRBJ1-1, with no reliable assignment of the D segment. CDR3 loop: CASSPTLNTEAFF. Read as DNA, the sequence is TGCGCCAGCTCCCCCACACTAAACACTGAAGCTTTCTTT.